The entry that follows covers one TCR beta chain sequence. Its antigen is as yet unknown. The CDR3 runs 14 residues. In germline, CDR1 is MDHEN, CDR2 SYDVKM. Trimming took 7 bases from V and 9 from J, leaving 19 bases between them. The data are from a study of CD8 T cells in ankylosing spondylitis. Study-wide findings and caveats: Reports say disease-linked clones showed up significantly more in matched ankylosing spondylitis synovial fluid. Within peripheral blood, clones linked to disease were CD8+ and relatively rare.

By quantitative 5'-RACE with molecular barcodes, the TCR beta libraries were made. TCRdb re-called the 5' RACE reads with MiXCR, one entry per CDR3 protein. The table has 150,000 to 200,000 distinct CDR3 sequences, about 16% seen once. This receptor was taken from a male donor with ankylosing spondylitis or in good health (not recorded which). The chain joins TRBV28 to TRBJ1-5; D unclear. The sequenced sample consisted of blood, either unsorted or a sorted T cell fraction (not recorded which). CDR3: CASKQIEWTRPQHF. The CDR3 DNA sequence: TGTGCCAGCAAACAAATCGAGTGGACCCGGCCCCAGCATTTT. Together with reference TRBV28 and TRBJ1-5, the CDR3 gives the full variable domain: DVKVTQSSRYLVKRTGEKVFLECVQDMDHENMFWYRQDPGLGLRLIYFSYDVKMKEKGDIPEGYSVSREKKERFSLILESASTNQTSMYLCASKQIEWTRPQHFGDGTRLSIL.